A single count supports the clone carrying this TCR beta chain. Its antigen is unidentified. Compared with germline, one end of the junction differs, possibly owing to a read error. This record belongs to a study of blood T cells in healthy people across ages. In the study overall: Template switching caught about one barcoded beta molecule for each two T cells. Findings and limits, study-wide: The fall in TCR beta diversity per million T cells was roughly linear with age.

A J-beta primer mix and a sample-barcoded 5' primer were used in a second PCR of about 7 to 12 cycles. TCRdb fed the 5' RACE reads into MiXCR, producing one record per CDR3 protein. The data contain roughly 860,000 distinct CDR3 sequences, approximately 59% of them singletons. The CDR3 runs 12 residues. Looked up from germline, CDR1 is SQVTM and CDR2 is ANQGSEA. The rearrangement joins TRBV29-1 to TRBJ2-4, with TRBD2 matching over 10 bases. The sequenced sample was blood. The source is a man aged 25 to 40 in good health. The CDR3 here is CSTLAGEETQYF. CDR3 nucleotide sequence: TGTTCCACCCTAGCGGGGGAGGAGACCCAATACTTC.